The rows below give T cell receptor beta chains drawn from one sample of a study of CD8+ T cells in alopecia areata. The method was immunoSEQ multiplex PCR; TCRdb's version includes in-frame clones alone and lacks a portion of them. The repertoire holds about 150,000 clones, with around half as singletons. Sequenced here: CD8+ T cells sorted from blood, sampled at week 0. Source of these receptors: a human donor with alopecia areata. CDR3s include the opening cysteine and the closing phenylalanine or tryptophan. The D gene is left open where the match is weak. Size values are once, few and many counts, or a class for expanded clones, and some rows have none.

j_gene: TRBJ1-2; d_gene: TRBD1; v_gene: TRBV30; abundance: few; len: 11; CDR3nt: TGTGCCTGGAGCTACCAGGGGGATGCCACCTTC; CDR3aa: CAWSYQGDATF
j_gene: TRBJ1-2; d_gene: .; v_gene: TRBV7-9; abundance: .; len: 17; CDR3nt: TGTGCCAGCAGCTTAGGTAACAGGGCGAGTACTAACTATGGCTACACCTTC; CDR3aa: CASSLGNRASTNYGYTF
j_gene: TRBJ2-7; d_gene: .; v_gene: TRBV28; abundance: once; len: 14; CDR3nt: TGTGCCAGCAGTTCCGACAGACTAAAGGACGAGCAGTACTTC; CDR3aa: CASSSDRLKDEQYF
j_gene: TRBJ2-7; d_gene: .; v_gene: TRBV30; abundance: .; len: 11; CDR3nt: TGTGCCTGGTCTGACTCCTACGAGCAGTACTTC; CDR3aa: CAWSDSYEQYF
j_gene: TRBJ1-2; d_gene: TRBD1; v_gene: TRBV30; abundance: few; len: 16; CDR3nt: TGTGCCTGGAGTGTTCTAGGACAGGAGGCTAACTATGGCTACACCTTC; CDR3aa: CAWSVLGQEANYGYTF
j_gene: TRBJ1-1; d_gene: .; v_gene: TRBV19; abundance: .; len: 11; CDR3nt: TGTGCCAGTAGTATACTATCTGAAGCTTTCTTT; CDR3aa: CASSILSEAFF
j_gene: TRBJ2-3; d_gene: .; v_gene: TRBV9; abundance: .; len: 15; CDR3nt: TGTGCCAGCAGCCCGGGTCTCGGGGATACAGATACGCAGTATTTT; CDR3aa: CASSPGLGDTDTQYF
j_gene: TRBJ2-3; d_gene: .; v_gene: TRBV4-1; abundance: .; len: 15; CDR3nt: TGCGCCAGCACCTCAATAACAGAACGCACAGATACGCAGTATTTT; CDR3aa: CASTSITERTDTQYF
j_gene: TRBJ1-1; d_gene: .; v_gene: TRBV29-1; abundance: once; len: 14; CDR3nt: TGCAGCGTTCCGGCCCGCGAGGCGAACACTGAAGCTTTCTTT; CDR3aa: CSVPAREANTEAFF
j_gene: TRBJ2-3; d_gene: .; v_gene: TRBV27; abundance: .; len: 13; CDR3nt: TGTGCCAGCAGTTTCACATTGATGGATACGCAGTATTTT; CDR3aa: CASSFTLMDTQYF
j_gene: TRBJ1-6; d_gene: TRBD1; v_gene: TRBV27; abundance: .; len: 14; CDR3nt: TGTGCCAGCAGTTCGCGACAGGGGAGTTCACCCCTCCACTTT; CDR3aa: CASSSRQGSSPLHF
j_gene: TRBJ2-1; d_gene: .; v_gene: TRBV27; abundance: .; len: 16; CDR3nt: TGTGCCAGCAGCCCCTCCGGAGGAGAACTTAGCAATGAGCAGTTCTTC; CDR3aa: CASSPSGGELSNEQFF
j_gene: TRBJ2-3; d_gene: .; v_gene: TRBV9; abundance: few; len: 13; CDR3nt: TGTGCCAGCAGCCATTATGTCACAGATACGCAGTATTTT; CDR3aa: CASSHYVTDTQYF
j_gene: TRBJ2-7; d_gene: TRBD1; v_gene: TRBV30; abundance: .; len: 14; CDR3nt: TGTGCCTTATCCTCGGGACAGGGGGCCTACGAGCAGTACTTC; CDR3aa: CALSSGQGAYEQYF
j_gene: TRBJ2-1; d_gene: TRBD2; v_gene: TRBV29-1; abundance: few; len: 14; CDR3nt: TGCAGCGCCTCGGGACTAGCGGTGAACAATGAGCAGTTCTTC; CDR3aa: CSASGLAVNNEQFF
j_gene: TRBJ2-1; d_gene: TRBD2; v_gene: TRBV7-9; abundance: .; len: 18; CDR3nt: TGTGCCAGCAGCTCCCGGACTAGCGGGGCCAGCTCCTACAATGAGCAGTTCTTC; CDR3aa: CASSSRTSGASSYNEQFF
j_gene: TRBJ2-1; d_gene: .; v_gene: TRBV4-1; abundance: once; len: 14; CDR3nt: TGCGCCAGCAGCCAAGATTTTGGAGCGAATGAGCAGTTCTTC; CDR3aa: CASSQDFGANEQFF
j_gene: TRBJ2-2; d_gene: .; v_gene: TRBV7-9; abundance: .; len: 16; CDR3nt: TGTGCCAGCAGCTTAGGGCCAGGGGAAAACACCGGGGAGCTGTTTTTT; CDR3aa: CASSLGPGENTGELFF
j_gene: TRBJ1-1; d_gene: .; v_gene: TRBV19; abundance: few; len: 13; CDR3nt: TGTGCCAGTAGTACCGGAGGGGGAGCTGAAGCTTTCTTT; CDR3aa: CASSTGGGAEAFF
j_gene: TRBJ2-7; d_gene: TRBD1; v_gene: TRBV15; abundance: .; len: 13; CDR3nt: TGTGCCACTCAAAGGACAGGGGACTACGAGCAGTACTTC; CDR3aa: CATQRTGDYEQYF
j_gene: TRBJ1-1; d_gene: .; v_gene: TRBV15; abundance: .; len: 13; CDR3nt: TGTGCCACCAGCGGCTACGTGAACACTGAAGCTTTCTTT; CDR3aa: CATSGYVNTEAFF
j_gene: TRBJ2-7; d_gene: .; v_gene: TRBV2; abundance: .; len: 11; CDR3nt: TGTGCCAGCAGGGGGGCGGCCGAGCAGTACTTC; CDR3aa: CASRGAAEQYF
j_gene: TRBJ2-7; d_gene: TRBD1; v_gene: TRBV13; abundance: .; len: 17; CDR3nt: TGTGCCAGCAGCTTATCTCTCGCGACAGGGCAATACTACGAGCAGTACTTC; CDR3aa: CASSLSLATGQYYEQYF
j_gene: TRBJ1-4; d_gene: .; v_gene: TRBV2; abundance: .; len: 15; CDR3nt: TGTGCCAGCAGTGATGGGGGCAGGGGTAATGAAAAACTGTTTTTT; CDR3aa: CASSDGGRGNEKLFF
j_gene: TRBJ2-5; d_gene: .; v_gene: TRBV5-1; abundance: few; len: 14; CDR3nt: TGCGCCAGCAGCTTGGCGGTATTCGGAGAGACCCAGTACTTC; CDR3aa: CASSLAVFGETQYF
j_gene: TRBJ2-5; d_gene: .; v_gene: TRBV7-6; abundance: few; len: 15; CDR3nt: TGTGCCAGCAGCTTAGCCCCGGGGGGCGGAGAGACCCAGTACTTC; CDR3aa: CASSLAPGGGETQYF
j_gene: TRBJ2-7; d_gene: .; v_gene: TRBV10-3; abundance: .; len: 13; CDR3nt: TGTGCCATCAGTGATTCTACAGGGTCCGAGCAGTACTTC; CDR3aa: CAISDSTGSEQYF
j_gene: TRBJ2-3; d_gene: .; v_gene: TRBV27; abundance: .; len: 16; CDR3nt: TGTGCCAGCAGCCCATTAGCGGCAACTAGCACAGATACGCAGTATTTT; CDR3aa: CASSPLAATSTDTQYF
j_gene: TRBJ2-7; d_gene: TRBD2; v_gene: TRBV30; abundance: .; len: 14; CDR3nt: TGTGCCTGGAGTGTAGGTGGCGGGGGCTACGAGCAGTACTTC; CDR3aa: CAWSVGGGGYEQYF
j_gene: TRBJ1-1; d_gene: .; v_gene: TRBV12-5; abundance: .; len: 14; CDR3nt: TGTGCTAGTGCCAAGGGACCGTCTTACACTGAAGCTTTCTTT; CDR3aa: CASAKGPSYTEAFF
j_gene: TRBJ1-2; d_gene: .; v_gene: TRBV5-6; abundance: .; len: 16; CDR3nt: TGTGCCAGCAGCTTGGGCCTTGCGGATTCTCTCTATGGCTACACCTTC; CDR3aa: CASSLGLADSLYGYTF
j_gene: TRBJ2-7; d_gene: .; v_gene: TRBV4-3; abundance: .; len: 16; CDR3nt: TGCGCCAGCAGCCAAGAAGGGGGTTGGGGGTCCCACGAGCAGTACTTC; CDR3aa: CASSQEGGWGSHEQYF
j_gene: TRBJ1-2; d_gene: .; v_gene: TRBV29-1; abundance: .; len: 17; CDR3nt: TGCAGCGTTGAAGTGGCAGAGAACCCCGTGGGATACTATGGCTACACCTTC; CDR3aa: CSVEVAENPVGYYGYTF
j_gene: TRBJ1-2; d_gene: TRBD1; v_gene: TRBV5-1; abundance: .; len: 14; CDR3nt: TGCGCCAGCAGCTTCCCGGACAGGGCCGACGGCTACACCTTC; CDR3aa: CASSFPDRADGYTF
j_gene: TRBJ1-2; d_gene: .; v_gene: TRBV30; abundance: .; len: 13; CDR3nt: TGTGCCTGGAGTACCTCGCAGTTCTATGGCTACACCTTC; CDR3aa: CAWSTSQFYGYTF
j_gene: TRBJ2-5; d_gene: TRBD1; v_gene: TRBV4-2; abundance: .; len: 16; CDR3nt: TGTGCCAGCAGCCAAGATGAAGAGGGGGCAAAAGAGACCCAGTACTTC; CDR3aa: CASSQDEEGAKETQYF
j_gene: TRBJ2-7; d_gene: TRBD1; v_gene: TRBV13; abundance: .; len: 12; CDR3nt: TGTGCCAGCAGCCGACCAGGGGGAGAGCAGTACTTC; CDR3aa: CASSRPGGEQYF
j_gene: TRBJ2-7; d_gene: TRBD2; v_gene: TRBV30; abundance: .; len: 14; CDR3nt: TGTGCCTGGAGTGTAGGTACGGGAGGCTACGAGCAGTACTTC; CDR3aa: CAWSVGTGGYEQYF
j_gene: TRBJ2-1; d_gene: .; v_gene: TRBV7-2; abundance: few; len: 13; CDR3nt: TGTGCCAGCAGCCCAGGAGGGGTCGATGAGCAGTTCTTC; CDR3aa: CASSPGGVDEQFF
j_gene: TRBJ1-5; d_gene: .; v_gene: TRBV9; abundance: .; len: 15; CDR3nt: TGTGCCAGCAGCCCCTACTTAGGGGACAATCAGCCCCAGCATTTT; CDR3aa: CASSPYLGDNQPQHF
j_gene: TRBJ2-7; d_gene: .; v_gene: TRBV7-9; abundance: .; len: 11; CDR3nt: TGTGCCAGCAGCTTATTTGGGAACTTGCGTTTC; CDR3aa: CASSLFGNLRF
j_gene: TRBJ1-2; d_gene: TRBD1; v_gene: TRBV4-3; abundance: .; len: 14; CDR3nt: TGCGCCAGCAGCCAGACAGGGGGATTGGATGGCTACACCTTC; CDR3aa: CASSQTGGLDGYTF
j_gene: TRBJ1-1; d_gene: .; v_gene: TRBV19; abundance: once; len: 12; CDR3nt: TGTGCCAGTAGTGTGGGGAACACTGAAGCTTTCTTT; CDR3aa: CASSVGNTEAFF
j_gene: TRBJ2-7; d_gene: .; v_gene: TRBV7-9; abundance: .; len: 12; CDR3nt: TGTGCCAGCACGCGTGCAGGGTACGAGCAGTACTTC; CDR3aa: CASTRAGYEQYF
j_gene: TRBJ1-2; d_gene: TRBD1; v_gene: TRBV2; abundance: .; len: 14; CDR3nt: TGTGCCAGCAGTGAAGGACAGGGGGCGAATGGCTACACCTTC; CDR3aa: CASSEGQGANGYTF
j_gene: TRBJ2-3; d_gene: TRBD2; v_gene: TRBV10-3; abundance: .; len: 14; CDR3nt: TGTGCCACCTTAGATAGCGGGCGCCCAGATACGCAGTATTTT; CDR3aa: CATLDSGRPDTQYF
j_gene: TRBJ1-2; d_gene: TRBD1; v_gene: TRBV11-2; abundance: .; len: 14; CDR3nt: TGTGCCAGCACTTTAGGACAGGGGCGTAGAGGCTACACCTTC; CDR3aa: CASTLGQGRRGYTF
j_gene: TRBJ2-5; d_gene: .; v_gene: TRBV27; abundance: few; len: 14; CDR3nt: TGTGCCAGCAGTTTAATCGGCCGGCACGAGACCCAGTACTTC; CDR3aa: CASSLIGRHETQYF
j_gene: TRBJ1-1; d_gene: .; v_gene: TRBV30; abundance: few; len: 13; CDR3nt: TGTGCCTGGAGTGTACTCGAGAACACTGAAGCTTTCTTT; CDR3aa: CAWSVLENTEAFF
j_gene: TRBJ2-3; d_gene: .; v_gene: TRBV29-1; abundance: few; len: 12; CDR3nt: TGCAGCGTTGTTAACTGGCCAGATACGCAGTATTTT; CDR3aa: CSVVNWPDTQYF
j_gene: TRBJ2-7; d_gene: TRBD1; v_gene: TRBV29-1; abundance: .; len: 14; CDR3nt: TGCAGCGTTGCCGACAGGGCAAGCTCCTACGAGCAGTACTTC; CDR3aa: CSVADRASSYEQYF
j_gene: TRBJ1-4; d_gene: .; v_gene: TRBV2; abundance: .; len: 17; CDR3nt: TGTGCCAGCAGTGAATTGACAGATCCTGGTTTCCGTGAAAAACTGTTTTTT; CDR3aa: CASSELTDPGFREKLFF